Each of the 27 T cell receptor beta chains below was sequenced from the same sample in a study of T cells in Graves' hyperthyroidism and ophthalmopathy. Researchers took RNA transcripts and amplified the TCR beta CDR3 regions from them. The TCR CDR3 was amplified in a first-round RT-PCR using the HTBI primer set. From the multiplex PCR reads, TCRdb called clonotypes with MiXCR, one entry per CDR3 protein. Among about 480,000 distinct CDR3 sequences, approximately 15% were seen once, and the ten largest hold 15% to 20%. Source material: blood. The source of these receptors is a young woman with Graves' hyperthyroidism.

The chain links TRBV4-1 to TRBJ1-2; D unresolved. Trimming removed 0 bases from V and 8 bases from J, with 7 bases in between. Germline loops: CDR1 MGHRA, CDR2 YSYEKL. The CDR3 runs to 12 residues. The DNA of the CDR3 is TGCGCCAGCAGCCAAGAGACGTGGGGCTACACCTTC. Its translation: CASSQETWGYTF.

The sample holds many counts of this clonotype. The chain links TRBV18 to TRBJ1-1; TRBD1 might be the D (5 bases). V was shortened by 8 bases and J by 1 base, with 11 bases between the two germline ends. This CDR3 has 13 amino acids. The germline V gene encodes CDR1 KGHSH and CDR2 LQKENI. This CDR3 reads CASTRQRNTEAFF. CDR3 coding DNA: TGTGCCAGCACAAGACAGAGGAACACTGAAGCTTTCTTT.

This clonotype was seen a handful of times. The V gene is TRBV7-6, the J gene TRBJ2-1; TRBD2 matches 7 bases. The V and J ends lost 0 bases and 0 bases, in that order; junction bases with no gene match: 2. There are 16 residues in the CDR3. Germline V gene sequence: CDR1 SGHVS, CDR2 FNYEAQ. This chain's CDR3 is CASSLALAASYNEQFF. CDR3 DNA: TGTGCCAGCAGCTTAGCGCTAGCGGCCTCCTACAATGAGCAGTTCTTC.

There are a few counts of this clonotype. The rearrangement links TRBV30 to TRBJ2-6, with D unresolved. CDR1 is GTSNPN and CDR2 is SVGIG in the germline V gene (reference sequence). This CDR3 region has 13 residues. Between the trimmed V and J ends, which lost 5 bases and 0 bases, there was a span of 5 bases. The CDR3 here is CAWGVSGANVLTF. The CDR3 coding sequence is TGTGCCTGGGGGGTCTCTGGGGCCAACGTCCTGACTTTC.

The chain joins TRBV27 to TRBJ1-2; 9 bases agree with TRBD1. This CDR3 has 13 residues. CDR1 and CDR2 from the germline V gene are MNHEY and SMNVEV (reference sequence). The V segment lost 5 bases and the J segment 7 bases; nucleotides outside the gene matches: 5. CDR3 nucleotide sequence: TGTGCCAGCAGTCGACAGGGGGACGGTGGCTACACCTTC. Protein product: CASSRQGDGGYTF.

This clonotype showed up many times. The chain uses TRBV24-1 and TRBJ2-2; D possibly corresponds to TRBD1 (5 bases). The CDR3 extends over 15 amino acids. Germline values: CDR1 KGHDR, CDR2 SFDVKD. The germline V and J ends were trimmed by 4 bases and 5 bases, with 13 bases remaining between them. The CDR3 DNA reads TGTGCCACCAGTGACCCCAAGAGACAGACCGGGGAGCTGTTTTTT. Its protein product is CATSDPKRQTGELFF.

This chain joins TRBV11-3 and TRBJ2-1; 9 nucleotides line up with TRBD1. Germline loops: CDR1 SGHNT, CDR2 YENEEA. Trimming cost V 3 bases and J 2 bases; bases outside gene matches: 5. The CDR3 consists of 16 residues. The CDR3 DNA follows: TGTGCCAGCAGCTTGGGGACAGGGCGAGCCTACAATGAGCAGTTCTTC. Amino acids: CASSLGTGRAYNEQFF. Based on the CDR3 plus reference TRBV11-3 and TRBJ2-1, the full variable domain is EAGVVQSPRYKIIEKKQPVAFWCNPISGHNTLYWYLQNLGQGPELLIRYENEEAVDDSQLPKDRFSAERLKGVDSTLKIQPAELGDSAVYLCASSLGTGRAYNEQFFGPGTRLTVL.

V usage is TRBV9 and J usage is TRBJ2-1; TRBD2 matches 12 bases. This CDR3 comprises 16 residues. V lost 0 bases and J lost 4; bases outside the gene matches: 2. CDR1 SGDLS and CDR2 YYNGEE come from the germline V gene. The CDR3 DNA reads TGTGCCAGCAGCGTAGGTGGACTAGCGGGGTACAATGAGCAGTTCTTC. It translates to CASSVGGLAGYNEQFF.

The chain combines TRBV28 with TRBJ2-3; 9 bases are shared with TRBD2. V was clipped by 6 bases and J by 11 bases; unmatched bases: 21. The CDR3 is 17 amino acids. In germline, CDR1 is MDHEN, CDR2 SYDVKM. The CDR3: CASSLLPQVSGGIRQYF. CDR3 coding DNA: TGTGCCAGCAGCCTCCTCCCCCAAGTCAGCGGGGGGATAAGGCAGTATTTT.

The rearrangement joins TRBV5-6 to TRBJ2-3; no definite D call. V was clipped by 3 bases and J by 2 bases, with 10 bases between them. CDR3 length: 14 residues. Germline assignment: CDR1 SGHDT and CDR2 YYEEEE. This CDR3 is CASSSPLDTDTQYF. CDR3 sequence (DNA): TGTGCCAGCAGCTCACCTTTAGACACAGATACGCAGTATTTT.

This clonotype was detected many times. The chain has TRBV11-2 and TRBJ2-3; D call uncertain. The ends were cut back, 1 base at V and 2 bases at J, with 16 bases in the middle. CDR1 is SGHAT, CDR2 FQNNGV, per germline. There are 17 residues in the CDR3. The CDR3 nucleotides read TGTGCCAGCAGCTTAGGCCGGTTGGGCGGATCCACAGATACGCAGTATTTT. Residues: CASSLGRLGGSTDTQYF.

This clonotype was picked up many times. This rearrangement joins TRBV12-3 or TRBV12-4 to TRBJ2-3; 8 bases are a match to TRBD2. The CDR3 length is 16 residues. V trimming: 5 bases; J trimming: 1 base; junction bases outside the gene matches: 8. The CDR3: CASSLKTGRGTDTQYF. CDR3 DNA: TGTGCCAGCAGTCTAAAAACCGGGAGGGGCACAGATACGCAGTATTTT.

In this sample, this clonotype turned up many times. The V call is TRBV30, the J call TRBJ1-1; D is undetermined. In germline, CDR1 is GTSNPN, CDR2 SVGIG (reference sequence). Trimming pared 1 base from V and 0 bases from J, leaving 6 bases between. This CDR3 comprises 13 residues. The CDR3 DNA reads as TGTGCCTGGAGTGACAGCATGAACACTGAAGCTTTCTTT. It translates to CAWSDSMNTEAFF. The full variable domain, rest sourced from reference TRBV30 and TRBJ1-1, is SQTIHQWPATLVQPVGSPLSLECTVEGTSNPNLYWYRQAAGRGLQLLFYSVGIGQISSEVPQNLSASRPQDRQFILSSKKLLLSDSGFYLCAWSDSMNTEAFFGQGTRLTVV.

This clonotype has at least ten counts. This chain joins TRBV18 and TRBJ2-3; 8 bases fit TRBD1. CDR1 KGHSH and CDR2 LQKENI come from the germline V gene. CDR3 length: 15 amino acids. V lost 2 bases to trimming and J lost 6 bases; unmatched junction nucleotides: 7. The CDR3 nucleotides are TGTGCCAGCTCACCAAATCCAGGGGGCTCCGATACGCAGTATTTT. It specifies CASSPNPGGSDTQYF.

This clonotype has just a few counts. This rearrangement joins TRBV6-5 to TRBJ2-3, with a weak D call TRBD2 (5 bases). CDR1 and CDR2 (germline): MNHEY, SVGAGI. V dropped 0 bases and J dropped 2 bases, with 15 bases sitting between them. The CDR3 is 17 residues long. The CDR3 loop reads CASSYSISDSYTDTQYF. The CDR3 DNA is TGTGCCAGCAGTTACTCGATATCGGACTCTTACACAGATACGCAGTATTTT.

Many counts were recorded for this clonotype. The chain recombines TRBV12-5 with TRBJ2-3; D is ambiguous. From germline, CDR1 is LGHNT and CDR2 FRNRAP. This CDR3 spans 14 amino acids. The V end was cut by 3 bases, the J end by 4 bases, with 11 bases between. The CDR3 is CASGFETPPDTQYF. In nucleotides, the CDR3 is TGTGCTAGTGGTTTTGAGACACCACCAGATACGCAGTATTTT.

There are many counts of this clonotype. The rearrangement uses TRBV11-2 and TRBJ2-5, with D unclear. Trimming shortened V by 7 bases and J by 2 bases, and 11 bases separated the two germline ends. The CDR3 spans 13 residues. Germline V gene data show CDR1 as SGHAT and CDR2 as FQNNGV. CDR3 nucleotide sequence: TGTGCCAGCAACCTAAGGAGACAAGAGACCCAGTACTTC. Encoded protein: CASNLRRQETQYF.

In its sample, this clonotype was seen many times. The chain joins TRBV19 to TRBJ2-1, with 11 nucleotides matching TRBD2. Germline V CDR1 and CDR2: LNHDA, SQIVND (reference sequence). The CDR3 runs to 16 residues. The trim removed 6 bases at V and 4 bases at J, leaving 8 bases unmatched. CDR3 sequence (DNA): TGTGCCAGTAGGACCCCTACTAGCGGGAGTTACAATGAGCAGTTCTTC. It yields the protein CASRTPTSGSYNEQFF.

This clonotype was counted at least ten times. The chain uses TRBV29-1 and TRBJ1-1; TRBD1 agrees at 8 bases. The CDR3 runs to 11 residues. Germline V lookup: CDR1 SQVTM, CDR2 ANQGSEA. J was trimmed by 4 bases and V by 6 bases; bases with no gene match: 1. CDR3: CSVDRGTEAFF. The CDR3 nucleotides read TGCAGCGTCGACAGGGGCACTGAAGCTTTCTTT.

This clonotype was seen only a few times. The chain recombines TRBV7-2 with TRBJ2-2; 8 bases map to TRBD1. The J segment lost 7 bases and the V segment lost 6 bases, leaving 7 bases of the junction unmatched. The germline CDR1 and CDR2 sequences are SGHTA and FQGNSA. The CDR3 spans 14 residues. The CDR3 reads CASRSRGRLGELFF. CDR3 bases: TGTGCCAGCAGGTCCAGGGGGCGCCTCGGGGAGCTGTTTTTT.

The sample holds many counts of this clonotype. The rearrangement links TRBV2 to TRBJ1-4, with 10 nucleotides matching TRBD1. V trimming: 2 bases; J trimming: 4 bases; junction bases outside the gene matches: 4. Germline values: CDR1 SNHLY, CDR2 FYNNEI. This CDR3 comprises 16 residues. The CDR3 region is CASSETGTGDNEKLFF. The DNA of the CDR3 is TGTGCCAGCAGTGAAACAGGGACAGGGGATAATGAAAAACTGTTTTTT. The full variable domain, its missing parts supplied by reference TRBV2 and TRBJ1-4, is EPEVTQTPSHQVTQMGQEVILRCVPISNHLYFYWYRQILGQKVEFLVSFYNNEISEKSEIFDDQFSVERPDGSNFTLKIRSTKLEDSAMYFCASSETGTGDNEKLFFGSGTQLSVL.

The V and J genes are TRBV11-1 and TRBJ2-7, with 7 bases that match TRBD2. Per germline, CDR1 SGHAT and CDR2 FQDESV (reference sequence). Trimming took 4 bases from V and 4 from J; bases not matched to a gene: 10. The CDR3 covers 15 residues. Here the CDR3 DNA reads TGTGCCAGCAGCTACCACCTGGGAGGGCAGTACGAGCAGTACTTC. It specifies CASSYHLGGQYEQYF.

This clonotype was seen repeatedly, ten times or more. DNA for the CDR3: TGTGCTAGTGCCCCGGGACTTCGCACAGATACGCAGTATTTT. Translating it yields CASAPGLRTDTQYF. V is TRBV12-5 and J is TRBJ2-3, with D perhaps TRBD2 (6 bases). The V gene lost 7 bases and the J gene lost 1 base, with 12 bases spanning the gap. CDR1 and CDR2 (germline): LGHNT, FRNRAP. The CDR3 is 14 amino acids.

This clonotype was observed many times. In DNA form, the CDR3 reads TGTGCCAGCAGCGAACGATTGAGCACTGAAGCTTTCTTT. It codes for CASSERLSTEAFF. The chain uses TRBV9 and TRBJ1-1; D unclear. The V end lost 3 bases, the J end lost 4 bases, and 10 bases lay between the germline ends. This CDR3 is 13 amino acids long. CDR1 is SGDLS, CDR2 YYNGEE, per germline.

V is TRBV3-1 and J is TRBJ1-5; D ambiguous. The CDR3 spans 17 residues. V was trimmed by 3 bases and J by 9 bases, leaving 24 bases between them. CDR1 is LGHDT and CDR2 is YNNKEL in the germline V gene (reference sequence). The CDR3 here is CASSHRGTLTGNRPQHF. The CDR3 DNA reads TGTGCCAGCAGCCATCGAGGAACTTTGACGGGGAATAGGCCCCAGCATTTT.

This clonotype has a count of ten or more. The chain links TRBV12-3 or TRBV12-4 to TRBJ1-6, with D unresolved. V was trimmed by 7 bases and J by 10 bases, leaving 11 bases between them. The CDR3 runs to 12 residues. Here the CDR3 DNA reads TGTGCCAGCAACCCGACGGGCTCACCCCTCCACTTT. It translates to CASNPTGSPLHF.

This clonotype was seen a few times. The CDR3 sequence: CASSTPYEQYV. The CDR3 DNA sequence: TGTGCCAGCTCGACTCCCTACGAGCAGTACGTC. The chain links TRBV6-1 to TRBJ2-7; D unresolved. The CDR3 totals 11 residues. V was cut by 8 bases and J by 2 bases, with 7 bases left in between. Germline loops: CDR1 MNHNS, CDR2 SASEGT.